This passage covers 20 T cell receptor beta chains from one sample sequenced in a study of shared clonotypes between healthy human individuals (dated by TCRdb to the early 2020s). Library generation was performed with the immunoSEQ multiplex PCR assay. Entries here come from immuneACCESS through TCRdb and include only in-frame sequences with V and J called. Some clones fail to appear in such tables; in the studies checked, an unresolved V gene covers under half of the shortfall, and the cause of the remainder is unknown. The sample has some 2,000,000 clones on record, approximately 94% of them singletons. The leading ten clones occupy about 1.1% of the sample. For the CD8 naive samples, CD45RO-negative cells were positively selected for CCR7, yielding a CD45RA+CCR7+ population from which TemRA cells were excluded. Sequenced input: naive CD8+ T cells sorted from blood. Explained via the paper, the cell subset or site label denotes: CD45RA+CCR7+. These receptors all stem from a man younger than 35 in good health.

V gene TRBV4-1 combines with J gene TRBJ1-5; weak D call: TRBD1 (5 bases). Trimming stripped 7 bases from V and 3 bases from J, with 19 bases between. The germline V gene has CDR1 MGHRA and CDR2 YSYEKL. CDR3 length: 16 amino acids. CDR3 region: CASTPGTGTINQPQHF. The CDR3 coding sequence is TGCGCCAGCACCCCTGGTACTGGGACCATCAATCAGCCCCAGCATTTT.

The V and J genes are TRBV7-8 and TRBJ2-7; D is ambiguous. The germline CDR1 and CDR2 sequences are SGHVS and FQNEAQ. Trimming stripped 3 bases from V and 0 bases from J, with 9 bases between. The CDR3 runs 14 residues. CDR3 bases: TGTGCCAGCAGCTTCAAGTTTAGCTCCTACGAGCAGTACTTC. This codes for CASSFKFSSYEQYF. Together with reference TRBV7-8 and TRBJ2-7, the CDR3 gives the full variable domain: GAGVSQSPRYKVAKRGQDVALRCDPISGHVSLFWYQQALGQGPEFLTYFQNEAQLDKSGLPSDRFFAERPEGSVSTLKIQRTQQEDSAVYLCASSFKFSSYEQYFGPGTRLTVT.

This chain joins TRBV5-6 and TRBJ2-1, with D tentatively TRBD2 (5 bases). There are 16 residues in the CDR3. Germline lookup yields CDR1 SGHDT and CDR2 YYEEEE. Trimming removed 2 bases from V and 1 base from J, with 13 bases in between. In nucleotides, the CDR3 is TGTGCCAGCAGCTTAAGGTGGGAGAAGTCCTACAATGAGCAGTTCTTC. It encodes CASSLRWEKSYNEQFF.

Details on this clone: At the DNA level, this CDR3 is encoded by other sequences in the same sample as well. The genes are TRBV27 and TRBJ2-1, with 11 positions matching TRBD2. Germline CDR1 is MNHEY and CDR2 is SMNVEV (reference sequence). With V trimmed by 0 bases and J by 3 bases, 1 base remained unmatched. The CDR3 has 16 amino acids. The CDR3 loop reads CASSLSGTSGYNEQFF. CDR3 DNA: TGTGCCAGCAGTTTATCAGGGACTAGCGGCTACAATGAGCAGTTCTTC.

The chain employs TRBV2 and TRBJ1-1, with unresolved D. The V end lost 6 bases, the J end lost 8 bases, and 13 bases lay between the germline ends. This CDR3 contains 12 residues. In germline, CDR1 is SNHLY, CDR2 FYNNEI. CDR3 coding DNA: TGTGCCAGCAGGGAACAAGGGAAGGAAGCTTTCTTT. Protein sequence: CASREQGKEAFF.

A word on this clone: Other nucleotide sequences from this sample produce the same CDR3. The chain employs TRBV10-3 and TRBJ2-2; tentatively, D is TRBD1 or TRBD2 (5 bases each). This CDR3 contains 14 residues. Germline V gene data show CDR1 as ENHRY and CDR2 as SYGVKD. The V gene lost 0 bases and the J gene lost 4 bases, with 6 bases spanning the gap. As DNA, the CDR3 is TGTGCCATCAGTGAGTCTGGGGGCACCGGGGAGCTGTTTTTT. Residues: CAISESGGTGELFF.

This sequence joins TRBV29-1 and TRBJ2-7, with D possibly being TRBD1 or TRBD2 (5 bases each). V gave up 1 base and J gave up 5 bases, with 15 bases separating them. Germline loops: CDR1 SQVTM, CDR2 ANQGSEA. The CDR3 loop spans 14 amino acids. The DNA for the CDR3 is TGCAGCGTTGAAGGGTTGGGACCTGGCAACGAGCAGTACTTC. The encoded protein is CSVEGLGPGNEQYF.

The chain recombines TRBV29-1 with TRBJ1-2, with a weak D call TRBD1 (5 bases). The CDR3 has 14 residues. Germline CDR1 is SQVTM and CDR2 is ANQGSEA. V gave up 5 bases and J gave up 2 bases, with 15 bases separating them. CDR3 DNA sequence: TGCAGCGTTACCGAGGGGTCCTGGAACTATGGCTACACCTTC. Translation: CSVTEGSWNYGYTF.

The chain has TRBV5-3 and TRBJ2-5; 10 bases match TRBD1. TRBV5-3 is identified as an open reading frame with a role that is uncertain. The CDR3 runs 19 residues. With V trimmed by 3 bases and J by 6 bases, 20 bases remained unmatched. DNA for the CDR3: TGTGCCAGAAGCTCGAACTTTATACCGGGACAGGGGAATGGAAAGACCCAGTACTTC. Amino acids: CARSSNFIPGQGNGKTQYF.

Concerning this clone itself: The sample contains more than one DNA sequence encoding this CDR3. The rearrangement uses TRBV29-1 and TRBJ2-2; D may match TRBD1 or TRBD2 (5 bases each). Deletions cut 3 bases from V and 5 bases from J, with 7 bases between. The V gene's germline CDR1 is SQVTM and CDR2 ANQGSEA. CDR3 length: 12 amino acids. The CDR3 is CSVEGETGELFF. The CDR3 DNA reads TGCAGCGTTGAGGGGGAAACCGGGGAGCTGTTTTTT.

This clone was seen a single time. The rearrangement joins TRBV7-9 to TRBJ2-5, with 9 bases identical to TRBD2. This CDR3 is built from 15 residues. The germline CDR1 and CDR2 sequences are SEHNR and FQNEAQ (reference sequence). The V gene end was trimmed by 4 bases and the J gene end by 1 base; junction bases not matched to a gene: 4. The CDR3 is CASSSEREVQETQYF. The CDR3 DNA follows: TGTGCCAGCAGCTCAGAGCGGGAGGTCCAAGAGACCCAGTACTTC.

The V and J genes are TRBV6-1 and TRBJ1-2; no definite D call. This CDR3 has 15 residues. V lost 1 base and J lost 4, with 13 bases in between. Germline V gene lookup returns CDR1 MNHNS and CDR2 SASEGT. CDR3 in DNA: TGTGCCAGCAGTGAAGGGGCCTTTGGTCTCTATGGCTACACCTTC. Encoded protein: CASSEGAFGLYGYTF.

The chain couples TRBV6-5 to TRBJ2-5; D gene ambiguous. Per germline, CDR1 MNHEY and CDR2 SVGAGI. The CDR3 is made up of 14 amino acids. The V and J ends lost 2 bases and 4 bases respectively, with 11 bases between them. As DNA, the CDR3 is TGTGCCAGCAGTTACGCAAACGAGCGAGAGACCCAGTACTTC. Its protein product is CASSYANERETQYF.

The CDR3 sequence is CASMVGTGNQPQHF. In nucleotides, the CDR3 is TGTGCCAGCATGGTCGGGACAGGCAATCAGCCCCAGCATTTT. This rearrangement joins TRBV27 to TRBJ1-5, with TRBD1 matching over 7 bases. The V and J ends lost 7 bases and 2 bases, in that order; junction bases with no gene match: 5. Germline V gene data show CDR1 as MNHEY and CDR2 as SMNVEV (reference sequence). This CDR3 spans 14 amino acids.

CDR3 sequence reads: CASSTATVVQETQYF. CDR3 nucleotide sequence: TGTGCCAGCAGCACCGCAACAGTCGTCCAAGAGACCCAGTACTTC. The chain recombines TRBV7-9 with TRBJ2-5; D not resolved. Germline CDR1 and CDR2: SEHNR and FQNEAQ (reference sequence). The CDR3 consists of 15 residues. The germline V and J ends were trimmed by 5 bases and 1 base, with 14 bases remaining between them. Supplemented by reference TRBV7-9 and TRBJ2-5, the full variable domain reads DTGVSQNPRHKITKRGQNVTFRCDPISEHNRLYWYRQTLGQGPEFLTYFQNEAQLEKSRLLSDRFSAERPKGSFSTLEIQRTEQGDSAMYLCASSTATVVQETQYFGPGTRLLVL.

The chain has TRBV30 and TRBJ2-5, with D maybe TRBD2 (7 bases). The V and J ends lost 4 bases and 4 bases respectively, with 19 bases between them. This CDR3 region has 15 residues. Germline lookup yields CDR1 GTSNPN and CDR2 SVGIG (reference sequence). The CDR3 reads CAWNLLGGERETQYF. DNA of the CDR3: TGTGCCTGGAATTTACTAGGGGGGGAGAGAGAGACCCAGTACTTC.

The J gene is TRBJ2-3, the V gene TRBV30; TRBD2 matches 8 bases. This CDR3 spans 15 amino acids. Germline-derived CDR1 and CDR2 are GTSNPN and SVGIG (reference sequence). The J segment lost 3 bases and the V segment lost 3 bases, leaving 8 bases of the junction unmatched. The CDR3 DNA reads as TGTGCCTGGAGCGCTTCGGGAGGGCCGACAGATACGCAGTATTTT. Translated: CAWSASGGPTDTQYF.

The chain couples TRBV11-2 to TRBJ1-3; D perhaps matches TRBD1 (5 bases). The V gene lost 6 bases and the J gene lost 1 base, with 10 bases spanning the gap. The germline CDR1 and CDR2 sequences are SGHAT and FQNNGV. The CDR3 runs 14 residues. CDR3 protein: CASRVTGSGNTIYF. The CDR3 DNA sequence: TGTGCCAGCAGAGTTACAGGTTCTGGAAACACCATATATTTT. Full variable domain (rest looked up from reference TRBV11-2 and TRBJ1-3): EAGVAQSPRYKIIEKRQSVAFWCNPISGHATLYWYQQILGQGPKLLIQFQNNGVVDDSQLPKDRFSAERLKGVDSTLKIQPAKLEDSAVYLCASRVTGSGNTIYFGEGSWLTVV.

The chain joins TRBV5-1 to TRBJ2-1; 9 nucleotides align to TRBD1. Germline V gene sequence: CDR1 SGHRS, CDR2 YFSETQ. Losses at the gene ends were 1 base for V and 5 bases for J; bases not matched to a gene: 7. The CDR3 has 16 residues. The CDR3 loop is CASSLTPGTGNNEQFF. The CDR3 DNA is TGCGCCAGCAGCTTGACCCCCGGGACAGGGAACAATGAGCAGTTCTTC.

The chain has TRBV7-9 and TRBJ2-4; 9 bases match TRBD1. The CDR3 has 17 residues. The germline gives CDR1 SEHNR, CDR2 FQNEAQ (reference sequence). J lost 0 bases, V lost 4 bases, and 7 bases had no gene match. The CDR3: CASSSGGQGLAKNIQYF. CDR3 nucleotide sequence: TGTGCCAGCAGCTCGGGGGGACAGGGTCTAGCCAAAAACATTCAGTACTTC.